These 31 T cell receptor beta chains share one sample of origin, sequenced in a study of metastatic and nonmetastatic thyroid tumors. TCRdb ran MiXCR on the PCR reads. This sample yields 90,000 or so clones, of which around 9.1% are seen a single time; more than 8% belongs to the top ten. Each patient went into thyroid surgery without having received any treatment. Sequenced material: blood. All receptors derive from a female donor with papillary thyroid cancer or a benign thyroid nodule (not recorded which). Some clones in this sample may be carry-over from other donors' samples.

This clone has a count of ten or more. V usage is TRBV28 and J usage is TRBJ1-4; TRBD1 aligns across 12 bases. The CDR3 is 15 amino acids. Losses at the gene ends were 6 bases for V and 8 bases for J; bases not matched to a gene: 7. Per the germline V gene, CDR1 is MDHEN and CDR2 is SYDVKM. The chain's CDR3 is CASRPPGTGGEKLFF. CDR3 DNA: TGTGCCAGCAGACCGCCCGGGACAGGGGGCGAAAAACTGTTTTTT.

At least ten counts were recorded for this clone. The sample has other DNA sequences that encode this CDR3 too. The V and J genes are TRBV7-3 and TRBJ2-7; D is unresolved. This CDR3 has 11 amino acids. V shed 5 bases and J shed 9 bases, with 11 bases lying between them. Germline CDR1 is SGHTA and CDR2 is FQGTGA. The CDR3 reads CASSPDTVQYF. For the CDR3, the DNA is TGTGCCAGCAGCCCCGACACGGTGCAGTACTTC.

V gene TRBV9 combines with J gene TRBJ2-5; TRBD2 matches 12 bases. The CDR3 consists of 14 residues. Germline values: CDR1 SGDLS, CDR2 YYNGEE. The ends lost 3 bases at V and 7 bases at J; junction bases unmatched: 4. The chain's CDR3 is CASSGTSGVGTQYF. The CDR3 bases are TGTGCCAGCAGCGGGACTAGCGGGGTTGGGACCCAGTACTTC.

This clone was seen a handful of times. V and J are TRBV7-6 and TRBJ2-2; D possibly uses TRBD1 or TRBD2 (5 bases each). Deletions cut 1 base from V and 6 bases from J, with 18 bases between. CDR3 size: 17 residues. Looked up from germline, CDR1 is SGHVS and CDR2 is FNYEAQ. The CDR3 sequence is CASSLGPVIGAPGELFF. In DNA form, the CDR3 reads TGTGCCAGCAGCTTAGGCCCAGTGATCGGGGCCCCCGGGGAGCTGTTTTTT.

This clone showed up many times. CDR3 in DNA: TGTGCCAGCAGCAAGGGGACTAGCGGAAGCACAGATACGCAGTATTTT. Translated, it gives CASSKGTSGSTDTQYF. The gene calls are TRBV2 and TRBJ2-3, with 11 bases aligning to TRBD2. This CDR3 is built from 16 residues. Germline values: CDR1 SNHLY, CDR2 FYNNEI. J lost 0 bases, V lost 6 bases, and 5 bases had no gene match. Complete variable domain (other parts from reference TRBV2 and TRBJ2-3): EPEVTQTPSHQVTQMGQEVILRCVPISNHLYFYWYRQILGQKVEFLVSFYNNEISEKSEIFDDQFSVERPDGSNFTLKIRSTKLEDSAMYFCASSKGTSGSTDTQYFGPGTRLTVL.

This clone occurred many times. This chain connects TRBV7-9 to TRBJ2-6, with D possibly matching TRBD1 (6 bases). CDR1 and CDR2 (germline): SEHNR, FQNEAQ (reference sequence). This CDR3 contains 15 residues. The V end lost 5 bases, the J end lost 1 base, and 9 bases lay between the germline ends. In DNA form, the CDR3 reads TGTGCCAGCAGCCAGGGGTCATCTGGGGCCAACGTCCTGACTTTC. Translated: CASSQGSSGANVLTF.

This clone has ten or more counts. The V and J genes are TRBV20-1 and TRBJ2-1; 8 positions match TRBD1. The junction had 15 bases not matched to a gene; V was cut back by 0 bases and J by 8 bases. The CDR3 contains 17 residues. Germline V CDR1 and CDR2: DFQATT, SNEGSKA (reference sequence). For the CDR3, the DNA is TGCAGTGCTAGAGACCTTAAAGATTCAGGGGGCAGGGATGAGCAGTTCTTC. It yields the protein CSARDLKDSGGRDEQFF.

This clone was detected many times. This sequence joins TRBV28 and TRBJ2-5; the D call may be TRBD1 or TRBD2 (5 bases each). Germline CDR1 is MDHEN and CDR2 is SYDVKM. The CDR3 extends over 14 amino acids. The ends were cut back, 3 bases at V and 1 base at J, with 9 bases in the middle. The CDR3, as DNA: TGTGCCAGCAGTTTCGGGGCAGTCCAAGAGACCCAGTACTTC. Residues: CASSFGAVQETQYF. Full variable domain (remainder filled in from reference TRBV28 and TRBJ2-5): DVKVTQSSRYLVKRTGEKVFLECVQDMDHENMFWYRQDPGLGLRLIYFSYDVKMKEKGDIPEGYSVSREKKERFSLILESASTNQTSMYLCASSFGAVQETQYFGPGTRLLVL.

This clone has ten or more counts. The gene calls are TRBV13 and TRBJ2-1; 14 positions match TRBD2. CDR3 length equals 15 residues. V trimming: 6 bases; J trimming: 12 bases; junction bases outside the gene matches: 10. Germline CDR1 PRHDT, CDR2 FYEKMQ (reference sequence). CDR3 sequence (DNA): TGTGCCAGCAGTCAGACTAGCGGGGGGGTACCGGTGCAGTTCTTC. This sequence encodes CASSQTSGGVPVQFF. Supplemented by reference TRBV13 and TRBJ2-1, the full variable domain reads AAGVIQSPRHLIKEKRETATLKCYPIPRHDTVYWYQQGPGQDPQFLISFYEKMQSDKGSIPDRFSAQQFSDYHSELNMSSLELGDSALYFCASSQTSGGVPVQFFGPGTRLTVL.

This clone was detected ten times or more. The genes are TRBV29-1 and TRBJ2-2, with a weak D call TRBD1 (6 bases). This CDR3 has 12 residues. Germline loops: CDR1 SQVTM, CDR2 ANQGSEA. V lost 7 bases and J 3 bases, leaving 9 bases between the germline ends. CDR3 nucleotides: TGCAGCGCCCGGACAGACACCGGGGAGCTGTTTTTT. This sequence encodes CSARTDTGELFF.

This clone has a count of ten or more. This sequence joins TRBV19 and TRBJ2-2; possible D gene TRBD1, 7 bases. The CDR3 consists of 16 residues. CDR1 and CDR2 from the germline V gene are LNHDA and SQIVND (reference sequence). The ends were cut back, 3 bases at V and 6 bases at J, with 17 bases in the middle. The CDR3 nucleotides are TGTGCCAGTAGTATGGCGGGACAGACCCGACCCGGGGAGCTGTTTTTT. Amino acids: CASSMAGQTRPGELFF.

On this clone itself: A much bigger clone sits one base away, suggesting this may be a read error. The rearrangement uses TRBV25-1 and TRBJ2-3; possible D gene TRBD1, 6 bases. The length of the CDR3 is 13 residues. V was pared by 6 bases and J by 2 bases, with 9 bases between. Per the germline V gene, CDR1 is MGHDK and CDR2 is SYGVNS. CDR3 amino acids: CASRDSYTDTQYF. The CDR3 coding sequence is TGTGCCAGCAGGGACAGTTACACAGATACGCAGTATTTT.

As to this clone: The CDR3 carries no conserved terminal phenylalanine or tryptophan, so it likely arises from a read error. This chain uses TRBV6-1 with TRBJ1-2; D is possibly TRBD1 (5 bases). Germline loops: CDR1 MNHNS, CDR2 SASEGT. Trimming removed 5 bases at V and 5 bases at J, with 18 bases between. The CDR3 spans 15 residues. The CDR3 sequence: CASSSTLGGRYGYTS. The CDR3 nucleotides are TGTGCCAGCAGTTCCACCCTCGGGGGAAGGTATGGCTACACCTCC.

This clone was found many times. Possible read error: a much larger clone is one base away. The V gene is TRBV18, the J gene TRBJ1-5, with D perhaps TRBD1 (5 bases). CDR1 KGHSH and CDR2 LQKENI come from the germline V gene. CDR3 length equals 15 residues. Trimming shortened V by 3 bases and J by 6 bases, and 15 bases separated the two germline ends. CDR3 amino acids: CASSPRQSDSQPQHF. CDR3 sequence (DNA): TGTGCCAGCTCACCCCGCCAAAGTGACAGTCAGCCCCAGCATTTT. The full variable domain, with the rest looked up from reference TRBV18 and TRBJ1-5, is NAGVMQNPRHLVRRRGQEARLRCSPMKGHSHVYWYRQLPEEGLKFMVYLQKENIIDESGMPKERFSAEFPKEGPSILRIQQVVRGDSAAYFCASSPRQSDSQPQHFGDGTRLSIL.

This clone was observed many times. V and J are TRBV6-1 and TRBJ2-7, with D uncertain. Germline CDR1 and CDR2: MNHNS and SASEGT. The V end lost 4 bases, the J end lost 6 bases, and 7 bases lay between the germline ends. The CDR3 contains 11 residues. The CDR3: CASSGTGEQYF. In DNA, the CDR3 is TGTGCCAGCAGTGGGACGGGCGAGCAGTACTTC.

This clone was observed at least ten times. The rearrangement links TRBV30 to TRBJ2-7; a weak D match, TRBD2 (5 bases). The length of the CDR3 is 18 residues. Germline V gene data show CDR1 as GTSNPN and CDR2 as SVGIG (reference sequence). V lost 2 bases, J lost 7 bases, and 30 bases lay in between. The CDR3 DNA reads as TGTGCCTGGAGTTTTTCGGACCAGTTGGGCGGGCCTTCTATTGAGCAGTACTTC. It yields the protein CAWSFSDQLGGPSIEQYF.

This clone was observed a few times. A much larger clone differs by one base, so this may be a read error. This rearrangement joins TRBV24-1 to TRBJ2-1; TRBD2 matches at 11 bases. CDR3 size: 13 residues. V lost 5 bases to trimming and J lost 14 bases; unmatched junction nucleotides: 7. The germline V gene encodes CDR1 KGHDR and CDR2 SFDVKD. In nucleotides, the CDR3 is TGTGCCACCAGTGCTTTAGCGGGGGGGCACAAGTTCTTC. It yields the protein CATSALAGGHKFF.

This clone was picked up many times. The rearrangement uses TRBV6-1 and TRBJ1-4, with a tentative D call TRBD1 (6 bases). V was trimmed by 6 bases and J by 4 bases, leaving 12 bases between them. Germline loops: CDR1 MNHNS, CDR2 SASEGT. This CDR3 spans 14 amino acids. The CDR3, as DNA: TGTGCCAGCAGCCCTACAGGGTATAATGAAAAACTGTTTTTT. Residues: CASSPTGYNEKLFF.

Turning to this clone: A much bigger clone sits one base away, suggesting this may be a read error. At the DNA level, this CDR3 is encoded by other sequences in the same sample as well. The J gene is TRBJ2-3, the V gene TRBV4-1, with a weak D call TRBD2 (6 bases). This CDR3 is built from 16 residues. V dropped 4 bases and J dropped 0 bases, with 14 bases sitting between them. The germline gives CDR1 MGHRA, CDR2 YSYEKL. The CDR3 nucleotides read TGCGCCAGCAGCCGCCAGACGGGGGAGAGCACAGATACGCAGTATTTT. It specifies CASSRQTGESTDTQYF.

CDR3 nucleotides: TGTGCCAGCAGCGTAGAGGGTTTCAGTGAGCAGTTCTTC. Its translation is CASSVEGFSEQFF. This rearrangement joins TRBV9 to TRBJ2-1, with D unresolved. This CDR3 is built from 13 residues. V gave up 0 bases and J gave up 9 bases, with 10 bases separating them. Germline assignment: CDR1 SGDLS and CDR2 YYNGEE.

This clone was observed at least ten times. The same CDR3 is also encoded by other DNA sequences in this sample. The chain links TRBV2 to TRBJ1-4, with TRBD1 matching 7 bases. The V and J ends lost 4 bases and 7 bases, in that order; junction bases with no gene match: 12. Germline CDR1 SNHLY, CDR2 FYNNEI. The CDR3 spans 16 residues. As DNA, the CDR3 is TGTGCCAGCAGTGCCCGAGACAGGGCCCGGGGTGAAAAACTGTTTTTT. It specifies CASSARDRARGEKLFF.

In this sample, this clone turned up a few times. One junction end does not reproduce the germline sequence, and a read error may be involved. The CDR3 nucleotides read TGTGCCAGCAGCCCTCCTAGCGGGGGGTATACTAGCACAGATGCGCAGTATTTT. This sequence encodes CASSPPSGGYTSTDAQYF. The chain joins TRBV28 to TRBJ2-3, with 11 bases fitting TRBD2. This CDR3 region has 18 residues. The V gene's germline CDR1 is MDHEN and CDR2 SYDVKM.

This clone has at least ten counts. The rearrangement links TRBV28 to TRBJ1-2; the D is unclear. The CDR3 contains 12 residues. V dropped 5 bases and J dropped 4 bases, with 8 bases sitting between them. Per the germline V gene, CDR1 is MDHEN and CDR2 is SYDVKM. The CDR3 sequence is CASSPRVYGYTF. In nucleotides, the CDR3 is TGTGCCAGCAGTCCTCGGGTCTATGGCTACACCTTC.

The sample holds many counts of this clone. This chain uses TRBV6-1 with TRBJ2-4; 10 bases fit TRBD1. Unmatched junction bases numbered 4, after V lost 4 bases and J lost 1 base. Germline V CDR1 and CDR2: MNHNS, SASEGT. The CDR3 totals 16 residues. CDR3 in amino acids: CASSGRTGGAKNIQYF. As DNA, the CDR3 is TGTGCCAGCAGTGGACGGACAGGGGGTGCCAAAAACATTCAGTACTTC.

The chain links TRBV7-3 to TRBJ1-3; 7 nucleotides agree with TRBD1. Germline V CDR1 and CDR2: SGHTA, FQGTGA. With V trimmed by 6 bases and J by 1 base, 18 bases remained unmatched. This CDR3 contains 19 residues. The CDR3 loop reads CASSFTAGTVRSSGNTIYF. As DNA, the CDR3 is TGTGCCAGCAGTTTTACAGCCGGGACAGTTCGCTCATCTGGAAACACCATATATTTT.

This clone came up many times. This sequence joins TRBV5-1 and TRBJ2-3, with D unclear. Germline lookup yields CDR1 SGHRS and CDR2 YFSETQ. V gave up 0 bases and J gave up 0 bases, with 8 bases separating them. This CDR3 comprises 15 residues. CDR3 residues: CASSLDPSSTDTQYF. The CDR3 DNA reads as TGCGCCAGCAGCTTGGATCCCAGCAGCACAGATACGCAGTATTTT.

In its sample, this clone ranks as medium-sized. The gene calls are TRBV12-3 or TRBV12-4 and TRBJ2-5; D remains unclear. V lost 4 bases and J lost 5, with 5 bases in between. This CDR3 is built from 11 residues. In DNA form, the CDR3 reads TGTGCCAGCAGTTACAGCGAGACCCAGTACTTC. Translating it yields CASSYSETQYF.

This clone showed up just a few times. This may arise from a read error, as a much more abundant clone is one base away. This CDR3 reads CASGLGGVSNQPQHF. In DNA, the CDR3 is TGTGCCAGCGGCTTAGGAGGGGTTAGCAATCAGCCCCAGCATTTT. This chain connects TRBV7-2 to TRBJ1-5, with a weak D call TRBD1 (5 bases). Germline CDR1 is SGHTA and CDR2 is FQGNSA. The CDR3 has 15 residues.

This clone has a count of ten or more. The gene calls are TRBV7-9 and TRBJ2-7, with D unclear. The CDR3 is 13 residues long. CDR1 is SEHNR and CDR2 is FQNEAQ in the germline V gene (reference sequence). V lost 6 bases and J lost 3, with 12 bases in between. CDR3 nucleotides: TGTGCCAGCAGTCCTCGACACGTCTACGAGCAGTACTTC. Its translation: CASSPRHVYEQYF.

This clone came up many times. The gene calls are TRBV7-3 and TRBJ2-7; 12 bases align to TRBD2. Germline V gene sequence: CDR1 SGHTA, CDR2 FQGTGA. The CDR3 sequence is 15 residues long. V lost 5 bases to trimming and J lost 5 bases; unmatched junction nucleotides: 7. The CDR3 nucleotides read TGTGCCAGCAGCCCCTCCGGACTAGCGGGGAACGAGCAGTACTTC. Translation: CASSPSGLAGNEQYF.

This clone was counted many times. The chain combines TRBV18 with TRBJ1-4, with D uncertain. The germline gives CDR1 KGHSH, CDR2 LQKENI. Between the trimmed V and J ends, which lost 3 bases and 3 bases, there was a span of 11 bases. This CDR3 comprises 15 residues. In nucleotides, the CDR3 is TGTGCCAGCTCACCGAACCGGGGATCTAATGAAAAACTGTTTTTT. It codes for CASSPNRGSNEKLFF. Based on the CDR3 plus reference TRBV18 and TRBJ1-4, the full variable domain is NAGVMQNPRHLVRRRGQEARLRCSPMKGHSHVYWYRQLPEEGLKFMVYLQKENIIDESGMPKERFSAEFPKEGPSILRIQQVVRGDSAAYFCASSPNRGSNEKLFFGSGTQLSVL.